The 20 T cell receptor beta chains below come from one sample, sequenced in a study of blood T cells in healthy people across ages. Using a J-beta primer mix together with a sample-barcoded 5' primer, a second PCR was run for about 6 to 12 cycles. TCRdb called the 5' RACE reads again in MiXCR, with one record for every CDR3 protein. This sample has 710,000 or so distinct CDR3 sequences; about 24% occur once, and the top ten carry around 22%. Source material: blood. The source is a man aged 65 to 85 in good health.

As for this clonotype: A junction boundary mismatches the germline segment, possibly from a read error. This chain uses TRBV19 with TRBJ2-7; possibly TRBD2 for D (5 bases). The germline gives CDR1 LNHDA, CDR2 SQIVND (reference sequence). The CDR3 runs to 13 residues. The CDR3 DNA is TGTGCCAGTAGTATAGGGGAGTCCTCCGAGCAGTACTTC. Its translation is CASSIGESSEQYF.

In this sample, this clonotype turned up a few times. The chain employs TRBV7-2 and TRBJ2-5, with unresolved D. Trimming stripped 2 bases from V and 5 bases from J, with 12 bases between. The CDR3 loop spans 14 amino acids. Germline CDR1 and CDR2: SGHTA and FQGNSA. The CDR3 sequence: CASSLRSGRETQYF. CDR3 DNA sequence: TGTGCCAGCAGCTTAAGGAGTGGTCGGGAGACCCAGTACTTC.

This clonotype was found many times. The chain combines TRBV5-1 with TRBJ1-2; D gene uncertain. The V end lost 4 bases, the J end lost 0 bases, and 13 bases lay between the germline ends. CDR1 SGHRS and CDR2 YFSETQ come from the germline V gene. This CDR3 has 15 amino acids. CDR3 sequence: CASSPGDGANYGYTF. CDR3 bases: TGCGCCAGCAGCCCTGGCGACGGAGCTAACTATGGCTACACCTTC.

The CDR3 is CASMFTGANGNTIYF. Written as DNA, the CDR3 is TGCGCCAGCATGTTTACGGGGGCGAACGGAAACACCATATATTTT. The chain couples TRBV5-1 to TRBJ1-3; possible D gene TRBD1, 6 bases. Germline CDR1 SGHRS, CDR2 YFSETQ. The CDR3 length is 15 residues. The V gene lost 6 bases and the J gene lost 4 bases, with 17 bases spanning the gap. Supplemented by reference TRBV5-1 and TRBJ1-3, the full variable domain reads KAGVTQTPRYLIKTRGQQVTLSCSPISGHRSVSWYQQTPGQGLQFLFEYFSETQRNKGNFPGRFSGRQFSNSRSEMNVSTLELGDSALYLCASMFTGANGNTIYFGEGSWLTVV.

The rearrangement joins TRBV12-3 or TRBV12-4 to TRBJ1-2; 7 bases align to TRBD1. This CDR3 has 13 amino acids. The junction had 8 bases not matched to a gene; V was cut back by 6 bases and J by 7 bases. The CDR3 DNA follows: TGTGCCAGCAGCGACAGGGTCGAGGCTGGCTACACCTTC. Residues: CASSDRVEAGYTF.

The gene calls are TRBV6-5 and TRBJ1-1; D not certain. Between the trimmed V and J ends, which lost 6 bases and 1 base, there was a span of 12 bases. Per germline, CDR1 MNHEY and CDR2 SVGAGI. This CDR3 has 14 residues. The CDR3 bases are TGTGCCAGCAGGCCTCTTAGACAGAACACTGAAGCTTTCTTT. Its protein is CASRPLRQNTEAFF.

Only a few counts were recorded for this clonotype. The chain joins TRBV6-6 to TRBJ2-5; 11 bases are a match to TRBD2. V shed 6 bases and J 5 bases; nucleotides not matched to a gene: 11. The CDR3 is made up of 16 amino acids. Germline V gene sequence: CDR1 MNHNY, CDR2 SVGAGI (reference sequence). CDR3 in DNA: TGTGCCAGCAGCCTAGCGGGGGGTCTTCTGGGGGAGACCCAGTACTTC. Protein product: CASSLAGGLLGETQYF.

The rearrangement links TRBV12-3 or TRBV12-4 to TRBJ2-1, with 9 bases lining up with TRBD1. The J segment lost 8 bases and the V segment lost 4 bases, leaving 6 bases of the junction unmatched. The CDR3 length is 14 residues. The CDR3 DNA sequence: TGTGCCAGCAGTTGGACAGGGGAGGGGGATGAGCAGTTCTTC. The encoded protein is CASSWTGEGDEQFF.

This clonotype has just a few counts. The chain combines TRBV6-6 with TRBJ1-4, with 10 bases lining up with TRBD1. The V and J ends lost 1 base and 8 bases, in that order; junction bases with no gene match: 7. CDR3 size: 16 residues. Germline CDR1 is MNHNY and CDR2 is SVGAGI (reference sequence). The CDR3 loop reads CASSYLRGTGDEKLFF. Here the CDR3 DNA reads TGTGCCAGCAGTTACTTACGGGGGACAGGGGACGAAAAACTGTTTTTT.

The CDR3 DNA reads as TGTGCCAGCAGCCGACCGACAGGGATCGAAACTAATGAAAAACTGTTTTTT. Its translation is CASSRPTGIETNEKLFF. The chain joins TRBV3-1 to TRBJ1-4; 7 positions match TRBD1. The CDR3 length is 17 residues. J lost 1 base, V lost 4 bases, and 9 bases had no gene match. Germline V gives CDR1 LGHDT, CDR2 YNNKEL (reference sequence).

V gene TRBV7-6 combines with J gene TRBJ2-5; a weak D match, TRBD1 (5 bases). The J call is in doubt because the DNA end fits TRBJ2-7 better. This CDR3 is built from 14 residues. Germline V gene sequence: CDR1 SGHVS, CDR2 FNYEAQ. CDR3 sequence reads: CASSPMDISYEQYF. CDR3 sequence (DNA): TGTGCCAGCAGCCCGATGGACATTTCCTACGAGCAGTACTTC.

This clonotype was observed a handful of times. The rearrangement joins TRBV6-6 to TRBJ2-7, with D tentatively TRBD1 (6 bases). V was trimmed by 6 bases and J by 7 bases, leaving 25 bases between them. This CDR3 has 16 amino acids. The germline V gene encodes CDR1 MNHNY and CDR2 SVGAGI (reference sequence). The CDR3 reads CASSLVQGEGLREQYV. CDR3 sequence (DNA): TGTGCCAGCAGCCTCGTACAGGGTGAGGGTTTACGAGAGCAGTACGTC.

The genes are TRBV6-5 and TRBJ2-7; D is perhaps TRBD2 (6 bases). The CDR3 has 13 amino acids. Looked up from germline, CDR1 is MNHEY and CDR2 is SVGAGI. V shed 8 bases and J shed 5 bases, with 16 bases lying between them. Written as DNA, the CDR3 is TGTGCCAGCCGCCGGAGGGCGGGTAACGAGCAGTACGTC. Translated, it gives CASRRRAGNEQYV.

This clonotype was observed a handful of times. CDR3 sequence: CASTPRRPNTEAFF. In DNA, the CDR3 is TGTGCCAGCACCCCTAGGCGGCCGAACACTGAAGCTTTCTTT. The rearrangement joins TRBV6-2 or TRBV6-3 to TRBJ1-1; D uncertain. V was trimmed by 7 bases and J by 1 base, leaving 13 bases between them. CDR3 length: 14 residues. Germline CDR1 and CDR2: MNHEY and SVGEGT.

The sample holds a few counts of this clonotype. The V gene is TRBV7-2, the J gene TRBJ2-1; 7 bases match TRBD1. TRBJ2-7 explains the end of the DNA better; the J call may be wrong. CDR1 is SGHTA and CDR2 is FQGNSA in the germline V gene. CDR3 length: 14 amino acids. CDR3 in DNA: TGTGCCAGCAGCTTAATGGGGACAGACTACGAGCAGTACTTC. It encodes CASSLMGTDYEQYF.

This CDR3 reads CASSYSRGYNEQFF. CDR3 in DNA: TGTGCCAGCAGTTACTCCAGGGGTTACAATGAGCAGTTCTTC. The chain is built from TRBV6-5 and TRBJ2-1; a weak D match, TRBD1 (6 bases). The CDR3 loop spans 14 amino acids. V was pared by 0 bases and J by 4 bases, with 7 bases between. CDR1 is MNHEY, CDR2 SVGAGI, per germline.

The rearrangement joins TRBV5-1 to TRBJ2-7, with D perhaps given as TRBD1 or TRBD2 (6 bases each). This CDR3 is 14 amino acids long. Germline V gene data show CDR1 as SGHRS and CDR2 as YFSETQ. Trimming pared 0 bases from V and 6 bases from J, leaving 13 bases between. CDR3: CASSLGRGQREQYF. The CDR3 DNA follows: TGCGCCAGCAGCTTGGGTCGGGGGCAGCGCGAGCAGTACTTC.

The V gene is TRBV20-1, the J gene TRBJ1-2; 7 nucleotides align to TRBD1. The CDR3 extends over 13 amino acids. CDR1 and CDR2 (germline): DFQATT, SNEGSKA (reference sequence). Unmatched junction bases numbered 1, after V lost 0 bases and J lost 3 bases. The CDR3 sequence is CSARETGDYGYTF. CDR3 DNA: TGCAGTGCTAGAGAAACAGGGGACTATGGCTACACCTTC.

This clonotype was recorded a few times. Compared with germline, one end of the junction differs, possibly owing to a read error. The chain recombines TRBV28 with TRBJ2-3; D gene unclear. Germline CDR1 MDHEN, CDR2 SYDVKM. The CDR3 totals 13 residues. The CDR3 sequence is CASSSVSGPSPFF. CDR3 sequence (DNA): TGTGCCAGCAGTTCCGTATCAGGACCGTCTCCCTTTTTT.

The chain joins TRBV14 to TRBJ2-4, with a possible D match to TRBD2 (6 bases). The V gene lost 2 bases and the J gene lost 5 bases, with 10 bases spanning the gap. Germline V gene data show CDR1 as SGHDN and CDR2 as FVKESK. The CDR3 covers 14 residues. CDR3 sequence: CASSQWTTENIQYF. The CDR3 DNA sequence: TGTGCCAGCAGCCAATGGACTACCGAAAACATTCAGTACTTC.